These 8 T cell receptor beta chains came from one sample sequenced in a study of cytomegalovirus exposure and HLA in healthy donors. The PCR was carried out with 60 Vbeta primers and 13 Jbeta primers. The table came from immunoSEQ multiplex PCR; TCRdb's copy has only in-frame clones and leaves some out. The table records 160,000 or so clones, over 70% of them present only once. Sequenced sample: PBMCs. These receptors were taken from a man in his late teens or twenties in good health and CMV-seropositive.

This clone appeared once. V gene TRBV5-5 combines with J gene TRBJ2-5; 7 bases are a match to TRBD1. The trim removed 4 bases at V and 2 bases at J, leaving 2 bases unmatched. The CDR3 is 13 residues long. Germline assignment: CDR1 SGHKS and CDR2 YYEKEE (reference sequence). Here the CDR3 reads CASSVRGQETQYF. In DNA, the CDR3 is TGTGCCAGCAGCGTCAGGGGGCAAGAGACCCAGTACTTC. Full variable domain (missing parts from reference TRBV5-5 and TRBJ2-5): DAGVTQSPTHLIKTRGQQVTLRCSPISGHKSVSWYQQVLGQGPQFIFQYYEKEERGRGNFPDRFSARQFPNYSSELNVNALLLGDSALYLCASSVRGQETQYFGPGTRLLVL.

A note on this clone: At one end the junction does not follow the germline gene, possibly because of a read error. The CDR3 DNA follows: TGTGCCAGTAGCCTAAGCCCGGGACAGGGTTTGTATTTT. Translation: CASSLSPGQGLYF. The V gene is TRBV19, the J gene TRBJ1-4; 9 bases align to TRBD1. This CDR3 has 13 amino acids. Germline V gene sequence: CDR1 LNHDA, CDR2 SQIVND (reference sequence).

Only a few counts were recorded for this clone. The CDR3 here is CASSHMTSGSENTGELFF. The CDR3 DNA follows: TGTGCCAGCAGCCATATGACTAGCGGGAGCGAGAACACCGGGGAGCTGTTTTTT. The V gene is TRBV5-4, the J gene TRBJ2-2; the match to TRBD2 covers 12 bases. The germline V gene has CDR1 SGHNT and CDR2 YYREEE (reference sequence). This CDR3 is built from 18 residues. The J segment lost 1 base and the V segment lost 4 bases, leaving 8 bases of the junction unmatched.

The rearrangement uses TRBV27 and TRBJ1-4; D is possibly TRBD1 (5 bases). CDR3 size: 14 residues. The V end was cut by 6 bases, the J end by 6 bases, with 14 bases between. CDR1 and CDR2 (germline): MNHEY, SMNVEV (reference sequence). CDR3 DNA: TGTGCCAGCAGCGAGGATGGGGCTTATGAAAAACTGTTTTTT. Its translation: CASSEDGAYEKLFF.

The sample holds a few counts of this clone. CDR3 nucleotide sequence: TGTGCCAGCAGCCAAGATCAGGGTTCCGTCCACGACGAGCAGTACTTC. This gives the protein CASSQDQGSVHDEQYF. The chain recombines TRBV4-2 with TRBJ2-7; D is possibly TRBD1 (5 bases). The CDR3 consists of 16 residues. Trimming removed 0 bases from V and 5 bases from J, with 17 bases in between. CDR1 is LGHNA and CDR2 is YNFKEQ in the germline V gene.

This clone has more than one count but fewer than ten. This rearrangement joins TRBV5-1 to TRBJ1-2; D call uncertain. Deletions cut 2 bases from V and 2 bases from J, with 10 bases between. CDR1 SGHRS and CDR2 YFSETQ come from the germline V gene. The CDR3 covers 14 residues. The CDR3 spells CASSLYTENYGYTF. As DNA, the CDR3 is TGCGCCAGCAGCTTATACACAGAGAACTATGGCTACACCTTC.

The CDR3 nucleotides read TGCGCCAGCAGCTTGGGAGGAGGGCCGGGTGAAAAACTGTTTTTT. It yields the protein CASSLGGGPGEKLFF. V gene TRBV5-1 combines with J gene TRBJ1-4; D ambiguous. The germline gives CDR1 SGHRS, CDR2 YFSETQ. The CDR3 is 15 amino acids. V was shortened by 0 bases and J by 7 bases, with 13 bases between the two germline ends.

The chain uses TRBV5-1 and TRBJ2-3; D is uncertain. Germline lookup yields CDR1 SGHRS and CDR2 YFSETQ. The CDR3 is 12 amino acids. V lost 0 bases to trimming and J lost 4 bases, with 3 bases between them. This CDR3 reads CASSLGADTQYF. The DNA of the CDR3 is TGCGCCAGCAGCTTGGGAGCAGATACGCAGTATTTT.